This TCR beta chain was documented in a study of T cell responses to AZD1222 COVID-19 vaccine. Assay used: immunoSEQ multiplex PCR; TCRdb lists only in-frame clones, some missing. Of 90,000 to 150,000 clones listed, roughly 87% are singletons. Trimming took 1 base from V and 0 from J, leaving 7 bases between them. Germline V gene sequence: CDR1 SGHAT, CDR2 FQDESV (reference sequence). The CDR3 consists of 16 residues. The study, taken as a whole, reports: Across the whole spike, CD4 TCRs peaked at regions 160-218 and 743-854. Among spike-specific TCRs, nearly half reportedly target unmutated variant regions.

On this clone itself: Its antigen is unknown.

The input for sequencing was peripheral blood, taken on day 0 of AZD1222 vaccination. The chain employs TRBV11-1 and TRBJ2-6; D is unresolved. The clonotype was recovered from an adult in good health. CDR3 amino acids: CASSLDSPSGANVLTF. The DNA for the CDR3 is TGTGCCAGCAGCTTAGACTCTCCCTCTGGGGCCAACGTCCTGACTTTC.